The source of this T cell receptor beta chain is a study of spatial heterogeneity in lung cancer. Study-level background: TCR and UMI combinations that were unique each appeared, on average, more than ten times in raw reads.

In this sample, this clonotype turned up many times. Losses at the gene ends were 6 bases for V and 3 bases for J; bases not matched to a gene: 5. CDR3 length: 16 amino acids. Time point here: sample taken at primary tumor resection. Untreated early-stage non-small cell lung cancer patients, over 55 in total, were the donors. Each CDR3 protein is one row after TCRdb ran MiXCR on the 5' RACE reads. Among more than 45,000 distinct CDR3 sequences listed, about 5.8% were seen once. The material was PBMCs, obtained at surgery. The rearrangement joins TRBV12-3 or TRBV12-4 to TRBJ2-5; 15 bases line up with TRBD2. This clonotype originated in a male donor with early-stage non-small cell lung cancer. CDR3 bases: TGTGCCAGCAGCCTAGGACTAGCGGGAGGGGAAGAGACCCAGTACTTC. Translating it yields CASSLGLAGGEETQYF.